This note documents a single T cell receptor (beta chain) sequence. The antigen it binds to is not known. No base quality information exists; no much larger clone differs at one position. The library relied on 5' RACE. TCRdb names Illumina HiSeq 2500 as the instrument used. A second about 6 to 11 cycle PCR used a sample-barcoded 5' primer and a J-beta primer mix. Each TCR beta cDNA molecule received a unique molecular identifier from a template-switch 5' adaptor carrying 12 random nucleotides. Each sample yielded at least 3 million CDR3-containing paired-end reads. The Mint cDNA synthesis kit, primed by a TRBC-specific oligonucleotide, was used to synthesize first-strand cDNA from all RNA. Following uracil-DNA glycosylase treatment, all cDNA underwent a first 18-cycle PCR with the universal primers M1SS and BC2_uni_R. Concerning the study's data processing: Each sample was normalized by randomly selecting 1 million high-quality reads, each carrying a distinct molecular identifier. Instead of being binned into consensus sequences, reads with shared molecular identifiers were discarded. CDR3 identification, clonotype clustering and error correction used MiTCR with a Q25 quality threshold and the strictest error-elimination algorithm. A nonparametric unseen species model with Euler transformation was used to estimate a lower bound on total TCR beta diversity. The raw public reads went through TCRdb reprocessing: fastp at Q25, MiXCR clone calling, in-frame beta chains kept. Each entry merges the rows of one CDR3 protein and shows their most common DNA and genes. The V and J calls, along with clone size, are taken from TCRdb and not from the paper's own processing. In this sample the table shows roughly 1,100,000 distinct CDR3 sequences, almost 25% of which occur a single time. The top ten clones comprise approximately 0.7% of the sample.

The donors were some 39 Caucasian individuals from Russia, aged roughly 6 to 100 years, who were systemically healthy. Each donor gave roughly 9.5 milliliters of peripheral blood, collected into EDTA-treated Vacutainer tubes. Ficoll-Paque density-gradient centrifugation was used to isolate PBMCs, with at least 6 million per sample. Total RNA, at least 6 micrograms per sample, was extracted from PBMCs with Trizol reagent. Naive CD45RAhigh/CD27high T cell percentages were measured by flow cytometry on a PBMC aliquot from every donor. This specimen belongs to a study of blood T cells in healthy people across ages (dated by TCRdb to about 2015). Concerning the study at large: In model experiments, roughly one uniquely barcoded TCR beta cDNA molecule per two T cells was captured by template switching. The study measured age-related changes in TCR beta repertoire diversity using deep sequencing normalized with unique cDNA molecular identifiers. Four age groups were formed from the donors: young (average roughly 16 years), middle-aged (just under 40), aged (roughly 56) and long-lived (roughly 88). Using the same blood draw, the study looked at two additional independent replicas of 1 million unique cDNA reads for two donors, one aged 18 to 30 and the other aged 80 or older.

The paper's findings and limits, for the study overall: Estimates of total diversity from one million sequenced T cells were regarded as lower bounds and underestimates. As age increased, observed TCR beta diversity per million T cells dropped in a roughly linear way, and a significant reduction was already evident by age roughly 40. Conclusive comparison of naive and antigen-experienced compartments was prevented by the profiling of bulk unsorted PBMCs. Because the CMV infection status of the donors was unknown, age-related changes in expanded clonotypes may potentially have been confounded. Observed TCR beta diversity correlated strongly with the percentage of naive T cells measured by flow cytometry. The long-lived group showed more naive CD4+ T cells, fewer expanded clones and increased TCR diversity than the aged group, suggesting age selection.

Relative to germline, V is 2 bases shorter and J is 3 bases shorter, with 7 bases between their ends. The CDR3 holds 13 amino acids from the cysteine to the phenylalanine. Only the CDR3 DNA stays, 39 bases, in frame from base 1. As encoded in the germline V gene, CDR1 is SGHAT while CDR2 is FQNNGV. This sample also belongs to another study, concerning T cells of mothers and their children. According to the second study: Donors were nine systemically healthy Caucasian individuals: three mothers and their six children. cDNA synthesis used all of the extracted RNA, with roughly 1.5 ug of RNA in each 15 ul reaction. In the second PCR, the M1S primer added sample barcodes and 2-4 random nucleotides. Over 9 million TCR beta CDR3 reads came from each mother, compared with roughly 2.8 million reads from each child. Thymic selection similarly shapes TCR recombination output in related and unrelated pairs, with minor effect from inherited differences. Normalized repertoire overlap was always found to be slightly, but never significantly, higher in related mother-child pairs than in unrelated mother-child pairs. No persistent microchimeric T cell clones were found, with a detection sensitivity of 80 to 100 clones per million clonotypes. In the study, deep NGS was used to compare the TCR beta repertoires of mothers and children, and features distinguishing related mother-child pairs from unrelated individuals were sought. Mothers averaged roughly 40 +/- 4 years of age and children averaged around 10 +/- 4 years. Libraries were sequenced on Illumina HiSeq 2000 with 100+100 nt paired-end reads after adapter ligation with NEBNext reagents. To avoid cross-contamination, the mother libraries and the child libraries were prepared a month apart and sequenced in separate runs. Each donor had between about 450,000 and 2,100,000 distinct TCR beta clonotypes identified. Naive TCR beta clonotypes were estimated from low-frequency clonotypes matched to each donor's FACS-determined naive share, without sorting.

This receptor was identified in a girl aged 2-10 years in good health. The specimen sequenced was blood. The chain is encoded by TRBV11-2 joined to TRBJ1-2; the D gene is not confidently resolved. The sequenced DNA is TGTGCCAGCAGCTTAAACAAGTACTATGGCTACACCTTC. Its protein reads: CASSLNKYYGYTF.